This paragraph reports one TCR beta chain. V lost 6 bases to trimming and J lost 6 bases; unmatched junction nucleotides: 11. CDR1 MNHNY and CDR2 SVGAGI come from the germline V gene (reference sequence). The CDR3 spans 16 residues. This record belongs to a study of blood T cell repertoires in COVID-19. In the source study's methods: The assay estimated nucleated cells by amplifying reference gene primers. TCRdb keeps only in-frame clones here, not all; method: immunoSEQ multiplex PCR. Clone size and the V and J calls come from that table; the DNA yielded D and trimming. The data contain over 100,000 clones, roughly nine tenths of them singletons. Followed over time, Seattle patients had been enrolled while infection was active.

This sequence originates from a woman in her sixties or seventies with COVID-19, enrolled during active disease. The sample taken for sequencing was peripheral blood. The chain uses TRBV6-6 and TRBJ2-2; 9 nucleotides match TRBD1. DNA of the CDR3: TGTGCCAGCAGCCTCCCGAAGGGACAGGGCGCCGGGGAGCTGTTTTTT. This codes for CASSLPKGQGAGELFF.